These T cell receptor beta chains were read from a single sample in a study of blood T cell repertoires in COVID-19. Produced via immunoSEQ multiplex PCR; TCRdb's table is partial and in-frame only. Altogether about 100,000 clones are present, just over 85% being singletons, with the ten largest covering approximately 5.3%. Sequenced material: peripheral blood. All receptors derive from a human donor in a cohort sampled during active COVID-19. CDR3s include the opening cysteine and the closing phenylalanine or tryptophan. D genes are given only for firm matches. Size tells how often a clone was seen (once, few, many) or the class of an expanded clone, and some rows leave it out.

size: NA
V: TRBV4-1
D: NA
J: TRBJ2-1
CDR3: CASSQGKGIYNEQFF
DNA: TGCGCCAGCAGCCAAGGGAAGGGGATCTACAATGAGCAGTTCTTC

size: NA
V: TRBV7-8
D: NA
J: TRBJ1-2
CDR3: CASSAQGRAYGYTF
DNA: TGTGCCAGCAGCGCTCAGGGAAGGGCCTATGGCTACACCTTC

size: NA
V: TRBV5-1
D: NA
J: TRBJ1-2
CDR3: CASSLIGAFYGYTF
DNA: TGCGCCAGCAGCTTGATTGGGGCATTCTATGGCTACACCTTC

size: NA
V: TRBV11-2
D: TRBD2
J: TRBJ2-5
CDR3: CASSLGTSGRETQYF
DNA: TGTGCCAGCAGCTTAGGGACTAGCGGGAGAGAGACCCAGTACTTC

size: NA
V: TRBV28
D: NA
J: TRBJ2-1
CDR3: CATVEVSSYNEQFF
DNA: TGTGCCACCGTCGAGGTGAGCTCCTACAATGAGCAGTTCTTC

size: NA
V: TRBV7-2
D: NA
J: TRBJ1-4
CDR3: CASSLGGVSYRKLFF
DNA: TGTGCCAGCAGCTTAGGAGGCGTATCATATAGAAAACTGTTTTTT

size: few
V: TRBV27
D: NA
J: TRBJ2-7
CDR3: CASSPSGTYEQYF
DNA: TGTGCCAGCAGTCCCTCGGGTACCTACGAGCAGTACTTC

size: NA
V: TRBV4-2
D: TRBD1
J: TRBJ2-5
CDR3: CASSDREKETQYF
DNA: TGTGCCAGCAGCGACAGGGAGAAAGAGACCCAGTACTTC

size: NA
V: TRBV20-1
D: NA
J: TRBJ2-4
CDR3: CSARGPSIHF
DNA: TGCAGTGCTAGAGGGCCCTCGATCCACTTC

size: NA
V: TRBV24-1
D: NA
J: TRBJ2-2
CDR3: CATSGFGVLRGARTGELFF
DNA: TGTGCCACCAGTGGCTTCGGGGTACTGCGGGGCGCACGCACCGGGGAGCTGTTTTTT

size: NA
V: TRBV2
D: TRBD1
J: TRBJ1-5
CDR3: CASRGDRGVGNQPQHF
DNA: TGTGCCAGCAGGGGGGACAGGGGAGTGGGCAATCAGCCCCAGCATTTT

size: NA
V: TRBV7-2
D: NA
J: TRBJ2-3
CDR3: CASSLGPLRVGDTQYF
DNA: TGTGCCAGCAGCTTAGGACCTCTCCGGGTTGGAGATACGCAGTATTTT

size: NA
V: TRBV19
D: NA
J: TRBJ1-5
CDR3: CATKTPLQPQHF
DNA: TGTGCCACCAAGACACCGCTTCAGCCCCAGCATTTT

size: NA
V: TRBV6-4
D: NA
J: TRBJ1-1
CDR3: CASSDSSRGTEAFF
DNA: TGTGCCAGCAGTGACTCGAGTAGGGGTACTGAAGCTTTCTTT

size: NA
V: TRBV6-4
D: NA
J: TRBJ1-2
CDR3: CASRAGPPYGYTF
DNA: TGTGCCAGCAGGGCGGGACCGCCTTATGGCTACACCTTC

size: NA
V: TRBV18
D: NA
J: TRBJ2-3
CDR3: CASSPPEIRQVLDTQYF
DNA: TGTGCCAGCTCACCACCCGAAATTCGACAGGTCCTAGATACGCAGTATTTT